The 29 T cell receptor beta chains listed next were all sequenced from one sample in a study of blood T cell repertoires in COVID-19. Sequencing used immunoSEQ multiplex PCR; TCRdb keeps in-frame clones, though not all of them. The sample has more than 300,000 clones, about 90% seen once; the top ten hold over 9.5%. Sequenced sample: peripheral blood. These receptors were collected from a woman in her 30s with COVID-19, enrolled during active disease.

The chain employs TRBV28 and TRBJ1-5, with TRBD1 matching over 8 bases. Germline lookup yields CDR1 MDHEN and CDR2 SYDVKM. The CDR3 is made up of 15 amino acids. With V trimmed by 4 bases and J by 4 bases, 6 bases remained unmatched. The CDR3 nucleotides are TGTGCCAGCAGTTCCGGACAGGGTGAAAATCAGCCCCAGCATTTT. Residues: CASSSGQGENQPQHF.

The chain has TRBV19 and TRBJ2-2, with a possible D match to TRBD2 (6 bases). Per germline, CDR1 LNHDA and CDR2 SQIVND (reference sequence). The CDR3 is made up of 16 amino acids. The V gene lost 5 bases and the J gene lost 0 bases, with 13 bases spanning the gap. The CDR3 region has the DNA TGTGCCAGTAGTGGCTATAGCGGTCCGAACACCGGGGAGCTGTTTTTT. The encoded protein is CASSGYSGPNTGELFF.

The chain employs TRBV28 and TRBJ1-1, with 7 bases fitting TRBD1. After removal of 5 bases from V and 6 bases from J, the junction contained 9 bases not matched to a gene. The CDR3 contains 14 residues. CDR1 and CDR2 from the germline V gene are MDHEN and SYDVKM. The CDR3 loop is CASSGADRIPEAFF. Written as DNA, the CDR3 is TGTGCCAGCAGTGGGGCGGACAGGATCCCTGAAGCTTTCTTT.

This chain links TRBV19 with TRBJ1-5; TRBD1 agrees at 9 bases. V trimming: 5 bases; J trimming: 5 bases; junction bases outside the gene matches: 4. CDR1 and CDR2 from the germline V gene are LNHDA and SQIVND (reference sequence). The length of the CDR3 is 14 residues. The CDR3 nucleotides are TGTGCCAGTAGTCTGGGACAGGGCGATCAGCCCCAGCATTTT. Its protein product is CASSLGQGDQPQHF. The full variable domain, completed using reference TRBV19 and TRBJ1-5, is DGGITQSPKYLFRKEGQNVTLSCEQNLNHDAMYWYRQDPGQGLRLIYYSQIVNDFQKGDIAEGYSVSREKKESFPLTVTSAQKNPTAFYLCASSLGQGDQPQHFGDGTRLSIL.

V is TRBV12-2 and J is TRBJ2-1; the table assigns TRBD2, which was not confirmed against the DNA. TRBV12-2 is a pseudogene segment. This CDR3 is 16 amino acids long. The CDR3 nucleotides read TGTGCAAGTCGCTTCGCGGGGGGCGGGAGTTGCGATGAGCAGTTCTTC. Residues: CASRFAGGGSCDEQFF.

CDR3 sequence reads: CASSLAGREGSGANVLTF. CDR3 in DNA: TGTGCCAGCAGCTTAGCTGGCAGGGAGGGCTCTGGGGCCAACGTCCTGACTTTC. The J gene is TRBJ2-6, the V gene TRBV7-9; 7 bases match TRBD2. This CDR3 is built from 18 residues. J was trimmed by 0 bases and V by 0 bases; bases with no gene match: 5. The V gene's germline CDR1 is SEHNR and CDR2 FQNEAQ (reference sequence).

This chain links TRBV27 with TRBJ2-1, with 13 nucleotides matching TRBD2. Germline values: CDR1 MNHEY, CDR2 SMNVEV (reference sequence). Trimming cost V 6 bases and J 12 bases; bases outside gene matches: 8. This CDR3 has 14 amino acids. The CDR3 region is CASRLAGGPEGQFF. In DNA, the CDR3 is TGTGCCAGCAGACTAGCGGGAGGGCCGGAGGGGCAGTTCTTC.

The chain has TRBV9 and TRBJ1-1; 9 bases are shared with TRBD1. V lost 0 bases and J lost 5; bases outside the gene matches: 8. Germline CDR1 reads SGDLS; CDR2 reads YYNGEE. This CDR3 has 16 amino acids. The DNA of the CDR3 is TGTGCCAGCAGCGTAGAAGGACAGGGGATGGGAACTGAAGCTTTCTTT. Its protein product is CASSVEGQGMGTEAFF.

The chain couples TRBV3-1 (or the pseudogene TRBV3-2) to TRBJ1-3; D is undetermined. The germline V and J ends were trimmed by 4 bases and 0 bases, with 10 bases remaining between them. The CDR3 is made up of 15 amino acids. Per germline, CDR1 LGHDT and CDR2 YNNKEL (reference sequence). The CDR3: CASSPRSPSGNTIYF. The CDR3, as DNA: TGTGCCAGCAGCCCTCGGAGTCCCTCTGGAAACACCATATATTTT.

This clone has just one count. V usage is TRBV5-1 and J usage is TRBJ2-7; a weak D match, TRBD1 (7 bases). The V gene lost 1 base and the J gene lost 1 base, with 12 bases spanning the gap. The CDR3 runs to 15 residues. Per germline, CDR1 SGHRS and CDR2 YFSETQ. The CDR3 here is CASSLYGGQSYEQYF. Written as DNA, the CDR3 is TGCGCCAGCAGCTTGTACGGGGGACAGTCCTACGAGCAGTACTTC.

This chain uses TRBV18 with TRBJ2-4, with TRBD2 as a possible D gene (5 bases). The CDR3 is made up of 13 amino acids. CDR1 and CDR2 (germline): KGHSH, LQKENI. Trimming shortened V by 5 bases and J by 2 bases, and 7 bases separated the two germline ends. The CDR3 region is CASSTGTKNIQYF. The CDR3 nucleotides read TGTGCCAGCTCAACCGGGACCAAAAACATTCAGTACTTC. Based on the CDR3 plus reference TRBV18 and TRBJ2-4, the full variable domain is NAGVMQNPRHLVRRRGQEARLRCSPMKGHSHVYWYRQLPEEGLKFMVYLQKENIIDESGMPKERFSAEFPKEGPSILRIQQVVRGDSAAYFCASSTGTKNIQYFGAGTRLSVL.

The chain employs TRBV7-2 and TRBJ2-1; D unclear. Trimming removed 1 base from V and 4 bases from J, with 8 bases in between. The CDR3 is made up of 14 amino acids. Germline CDR1 and CDR2: SGHTA and FQGNSA. CDR3 nucleotides: TGTGCCAGCAGCTTAGTAGCAGCTTACAATGAGCAGTTCTTC. This sequence encodes CASSLVAAYNEQFF.

The CDR3 sequence is CASSYRGGGPDTQYF. CDR3 nucleotides: TGTGCCAGCAGCTACAGGGGGGGTGGCCCAGATACGCAGTATTTT. This chain connects TRBV7-3 to TRBJ2-3, with D possibly TRBD1 on 8 matching bases. V lost 4 bases and J lost 4, with 15 bases in between. The length of the CDR3 is 15 residues. Germline V CDR1 and CDR2: SGHTA, FQGTGA.

The J gene is TRBJ2-4, the V gene TRBV10-3, with 8 bases lining up with TRBD2. This CDR3 has 11 residues. Germline trimming cut 10 bases from V and 6 bases from J; bases unmatched to any gene: 2. Looked up from germline, CDR1 is ENHRY and CDR2 is SYGVKD. The CDR3 coding sequence is TGTGCCACGGGACTAGGAAACATTCAGTACTTC. It is translated as CATGLGNIQYF.

The CDR3 nucleotides are TGCAGCGCGTACAGGGGGCATGAGCAGTTCTTC. It translates to CSAYRGHEQFF. The J gene is TRBJ2-1, the V gene TRBV29-1, with TRBD1 matching 9 bases. Germline lookup yields CDR1 SQVTM and CDR2 ANQGSEA. V shed 7 bases and J 8 bases; nucleotides not matched to a gene: 3. The CDR3 extends over 11 amino acids.

This clone was seen only once. V is TRBV28 and J is TRBJ1-2; D gene uncertain. The V end lost 7 bases, the J end lost 4 bases, and 7 bases lay between the germline ends. The length of the CDR3 is 11 residues. Per germline, CDR1 MDHEN and CDR2 SYDVKM. The DNA for the CDR3 is TGTGCCAGCAAGAGGCTCTATGGCTACACCTTC. The encoded protein is CASKRLYGYTF.

The table lists this clone with a count of one. The chain combines TRBV30 with TRBJ2-1; 12 bases are shared with TRBD2. CDR3 length: 15 amino acids. Germline lookup yields CDR1 GTSNPN and CDR2 SVGIG (reference sequence). V shed 3 bases, J shed 8 bases, and the junction held 8 bases outside the gene matches. The CDR3 is CAWSRLAGVVDEQFF. The CDR3 region has the DNA TGTGCCTGGAGCCGACTAGCGGGAGTTGTGGATGAGCAGTTCTTC.

The chain combines TRBV20-1 with TRBJ2-2; TRBD1 is a possible D gene (6 bases). The ends were cut back, 3 bases at V and 0 bases at J, with 11 bases in the middle. Germline CDR1 DFQATT, CDR2 SNEGSKA (reference sequence). CDR3 length equals 15 residues. The CDR3 here is CSASRGTANTGELFF. CDR3 DNA: TGCAGTGCTAGTAGGGGGACGGCGAACACCGGGGAGCTGTTTTTT.

This sequence joins TRBV14 and TRBJ2-7; 9 bases are a match to TRBD1. The V gene end was trimmed by 4 bases and the J gene end by 2 bases; junction bases not matched to a gene: 6. The CDR3 extends over 15 amino acids. CDR1 is SGHDN, CDR2 FVKESK, per germline. CDR3 region: CASSLGQGGTYEQYF. In DNA form, the CDR3 reads TGTGCCAGCAGCCTGGGACAGGGCGGCACCTACGAGCAGTACTTC.

In its sample, this clone was seen a few times. V and J are TRBV4-1 and TRBJ1-5, with D possibly being TRBD1 (6 bases). The CDR3 spans 14 residues. Trimming cost V 1 base and J 2 bases, with 6 bases left between them. Looked up from germline, CDR1 is MGHRA and CDR2 is YSYEKL. CDR3 bases: TGCGCCAGCAGCCAAGGACAGGGCAATCAGCCCCAGCATTTT. Amino acid sequence: CASSQGQGNQPQHF.

CDR3 nucleotide sequence: TGTGCCAGCAGCGGGACAGTCTACAATGAGCAGTTCTTC. The encoded protein is CASSGTVYNEQFF. The V and J genes are TRBV5-4 and TRBJ2-1; 7 nucleotides agree with TRBD1. CDR1 and CDR2 from the germline V gene are SGHNT and YYREEE (reference sequence). V lost 4 bases and J lost 3; bases outside the gene matches: 1. The CDR3 consists of 13 residues.

CDR3 region: CASSEEGGRKVNEQYF. Written as DNA, the CDR3 is TGTGCCAGCAGTGAAGAAGGCGGGAGGAAAGTCAACGAGCAGTACTTC. The chain couples TRBV2 to TRBJ2-7; 8 nucleotides align to TRBD2. The V and J ends lost 1 base and 5 bases, in that order; junction bases with no gene match: 10. Germline assignment: CDR1 SNHLY and CDR2 FYNNEI. The CDR3 runs 16 residues.

As DNA, the CDR3 is TGTGCCAGCAGCCCGCCTACAACTAATGAAAAACTGTTTTTT. Translated: CASSPPTTNEKLFF. The chain combines TRBV7-9 with TRBJ1-4; no reliable D call. Germline V lookup: CDR1 SEHNR, CDR2 FQNEAQ (reference sequence). The V gene lost 5 bases and the J gene lost 0 bases, with 7 bases spanning the gap. CDR3 length equals 14 residues.

This clone was seen only once. The chain couples TRBV2 to TRBJ2-7, with 9 bases lining up with TRBD1. Looked up from germline, CDR1 is SNHLY and CDR2 is FYNNEI. The V gene end was trimmed by 5 bases and the J gene end by 3 bases; junction bases not matched to a gene: 11. The CDR3 consists of 16 residues. The CDR3 loop reads CASSHPRDRANYEQYF. The DNA of the CDR3 is TGTGCCAGCAGTCACCCTCGGGACAGGGCAAACTACGAGCAGTACTTC. Filled out from reference TRBV2 and TRBJ2-7, the complete variable domain reads EPEVTQTPSHQVTQMGQEVILRCVPISNHLYFYWYRQILGQKVEFLVSFYNNEISEKSEIFDDQFSVERPDGSNFTLKIRSTKLEDSAMYFCASSHPRDRANYEQYFGPGTRLTVT.

CDR3 DNA: TGTGCCAGCAGCCAGAAAGGGGATTCCTACGAGCAGTACTTC. Residues: CASSQKGDSYEQYF. The rearrangement links TRBV3-1 (or the pseudogene TRBV3-2) to TRBJ2-7, with D possibly matching TRBD1 (5 bases). The CDR3 extends over 14 amino acids. Germline CDR1 LGHDT, CDR2 YNNKEL (reference sequence). The germline V and J ends were trimmed by 3 bases and 1 base, with 10 bases remaining between them.

The chain combines TRBV28 with TRBJ1-2, with D perhaps TRBD1 (6 bases). Trimming removed 5 bases from V and 8 bases from J, with 15 bases in between. Germline loops: CDR1 MDHEN, CDR2 SYDVKM. The CDR3 runs 13 residues. CDR3 sequence reads: CASSPTGPRGYTF. The CDR3 nucleotides read TGTGCCAGCAGTCCCACAGGGCCCAGGGGCTACACCTTC.

The CDR3 region is CSVDYGTGYGYTF. In DNA form, the CDR3 reads TGCAGCGTTGATTACGGGACAGGCTATGGCTACACCTTC. The chain combines TRBV29-1 with TRBJ1-2; TRBD1 aligns across 8 bases. J was trimmed by 4 bases and V by 3 bases; bases with no gene match: 4. Germline CDR1 SQVTM, CDR2 ANQGSEA. This CDR3 contains 13 residues.

The chain couples TRBV28 to TRBJ1-1; tentative D call: TRBD1 (5 bases). The CDR3 runs to 16 residues. V was trimmed by 5 bases and J by 5 bases, leaving 21 bases between them. In germline, CDR1 is MDHEN, CDR2 SYDVKM. CDR3 nucleotide sequence: TGTGCCAGCAGTGACACCTCCGGGAGGGGCCGGACTGAAGCTTTCTTT. Translated: CASSDTSGRGRTEAFF.

This chain connects TRBV18 to TRBJ2-7; 11 nucleotides agree with TRBD2. V lost 6 bases and J lost 2; bases outside the gene matches: 9. Germline lookup yields CDR1 KGHSH and CDR2 LQKENI. The CDR3 totals 16 residues. CDR3: CASSPPSGRTTYEQYF. The CDR3 region has the DNA TGTGCCAGCTCCCCCCCTAGCGGGAGGACCACCTACGAGCAGTACTTC.